This T cell receptor (beta chain) was sequenced for a study of T cells in Graves' hyperthyroidism and ophthalmopathy. Points from the study as a whole: Blood samples included most of the expanded thyroid clonotypes exceeding 0.001.

The investigators amplified TCR beta CDR3 regions from RNA transcripts. The study used the HTBI primer set for a first-round RT-PCR of the TCR CDR3. TCRdb re-called the multiplex PCR reads with MiXCR, one entry per CDR3 protein. The sample lists 25,000 to 30,000 distinct CDR3 sequences, 45% occurring once. From germline, CDR1 is DFQATT and CDR2 SNEGSKA (reference sequence). V dropped 5 bases and J dropped 6; count of bases not matched to a gene: 9. The CDR3 length is 14 residues. About this clonotype itself: Antigen unknown.

The study defined stable Graves' hyperthyroidism as no ophthalmopathy progression within 18 months. Based on clinical symptoms, serum thyroxine and TRAb, thyroid ultrasound and orbital computed tomography, diagnoses were reached. Each 10 ml fresh peripheral blood draw supplied the PBMCs. This receptor was obtained from a woman aged 25 to 45 with Graves' hyperthyroidism. This rearrangement joins TRBV20-1 to TRBJ2-7; 11 nucleotides line up with TRBD1. The material sequenced was blood. The chain's CDR3 is CSALPGQGDGEQYF. The CDR3 DNA follows: TGCAGTGCTCTTCCGGGACAGGGGGATGGCGAGCAGTACTTC.